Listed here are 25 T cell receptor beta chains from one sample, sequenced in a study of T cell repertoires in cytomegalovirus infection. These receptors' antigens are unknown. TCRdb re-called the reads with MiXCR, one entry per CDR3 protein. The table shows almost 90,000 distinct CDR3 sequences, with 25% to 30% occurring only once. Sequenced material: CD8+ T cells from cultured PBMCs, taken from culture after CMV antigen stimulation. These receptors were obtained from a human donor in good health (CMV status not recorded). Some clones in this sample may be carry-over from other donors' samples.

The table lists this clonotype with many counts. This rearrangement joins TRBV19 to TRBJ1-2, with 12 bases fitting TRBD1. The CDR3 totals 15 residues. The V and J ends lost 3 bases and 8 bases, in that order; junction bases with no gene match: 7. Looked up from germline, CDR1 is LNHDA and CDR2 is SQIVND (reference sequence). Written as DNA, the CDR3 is TGTGCCAGTAGTATTACCGGGACAGGGGGCGACGGCTACACCTTC. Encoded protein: CASSITGTGGDGYTF.

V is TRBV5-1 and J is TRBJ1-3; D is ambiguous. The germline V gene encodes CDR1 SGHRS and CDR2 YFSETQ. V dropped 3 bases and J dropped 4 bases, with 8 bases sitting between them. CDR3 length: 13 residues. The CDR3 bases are TGCGCCAGCAGCTCCCCTGAGGGAAACACCATATATTTT. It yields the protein CASSSPEGNTIYF.

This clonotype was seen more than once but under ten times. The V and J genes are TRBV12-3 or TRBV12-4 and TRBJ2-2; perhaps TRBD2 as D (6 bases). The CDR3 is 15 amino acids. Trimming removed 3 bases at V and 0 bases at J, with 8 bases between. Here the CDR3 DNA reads TGTGCCAGCAGTTTGGGGGACTCGAACACCGGGGAGCTGTTTTTT. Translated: CASSLGDSNTGELFF.

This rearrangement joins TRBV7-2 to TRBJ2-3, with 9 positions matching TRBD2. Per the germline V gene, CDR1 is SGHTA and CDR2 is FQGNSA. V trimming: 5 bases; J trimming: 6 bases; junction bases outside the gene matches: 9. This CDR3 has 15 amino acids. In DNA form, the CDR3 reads TGTGCCAGCAGCCTCAGATTAGCGGGGGTCGATACGCAGTATTTT. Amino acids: CASSLRLAGVDTQYF.

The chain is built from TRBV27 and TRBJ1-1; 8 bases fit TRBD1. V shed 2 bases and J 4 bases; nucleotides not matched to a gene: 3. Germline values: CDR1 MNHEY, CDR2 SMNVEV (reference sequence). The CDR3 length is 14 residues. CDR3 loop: CASSLDRGSTEAFF. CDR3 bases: TGTGCCAGCAGTTTAGACAGGGGCTCCACTGAAGCTTTCTTT.

The CDR3 protein is CASSSTESEQYF. The CDR3 DNA follows: TGTGCCAGCAGCTCAACAGAAAGCGAGCAGTACTTC. The chain employs TRBV7-9 and TRBJ2-7; no definite D call. From germline, CDR1 is SEHNR and CDR2 FQNEAQ (reference sequence). The V end was cut by 4 bases, the J end by 6 bases, with 10 bases between. This CDR3 region has 12 residues. Supplemented by reference TRBV7-9 and TRBJ2-7, the full variable domain reads DTGVSQNPRHKITKRGQNVTFRCDPISEHNRLYWYRQTLGQGPEFLTYFQNEAQLEKSRLLSDRFSAERPKGSFSTLEIQRTEQGDSAMYLCASSSTESEQYFGPGTRLTVT.

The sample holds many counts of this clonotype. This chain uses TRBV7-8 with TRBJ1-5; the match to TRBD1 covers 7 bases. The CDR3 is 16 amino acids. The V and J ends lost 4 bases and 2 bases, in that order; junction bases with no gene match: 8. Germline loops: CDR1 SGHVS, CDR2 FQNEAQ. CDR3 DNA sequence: TGTGCCAGCAGCTCCAGAAACAGGGGAGGCAATCAGCCCCAGCATTTT. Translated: CASSSRNRGGNQPQHF. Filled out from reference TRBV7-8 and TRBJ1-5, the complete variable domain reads GAGVSQSPRYKVAKRGQDVALRCDPISGHVSLFWYQQALGQGPEFLTYFQNEAQLDKSGLPSDRFFAERPEGSVSTLKIQRTQQEDSAVYLCASSSRNRGGNQPQHFGDGTRLSIL.

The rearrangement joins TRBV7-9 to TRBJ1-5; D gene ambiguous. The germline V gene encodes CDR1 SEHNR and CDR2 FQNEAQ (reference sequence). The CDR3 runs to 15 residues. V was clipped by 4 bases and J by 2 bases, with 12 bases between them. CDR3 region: CASSSLKGGNQPQHF. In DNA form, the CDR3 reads TGTGCCAGCAGCTCTCTAAAGGGAGGCAATCAGCCCCAGCATTTT.

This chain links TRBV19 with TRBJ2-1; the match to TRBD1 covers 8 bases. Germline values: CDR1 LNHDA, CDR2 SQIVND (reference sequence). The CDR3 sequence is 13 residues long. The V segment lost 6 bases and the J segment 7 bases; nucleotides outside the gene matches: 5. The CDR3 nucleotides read TGTGCCAGTAGGGCAGGGGGCGAGAATGAGCAGTTCTTC. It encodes CASRAGGENEQFF.

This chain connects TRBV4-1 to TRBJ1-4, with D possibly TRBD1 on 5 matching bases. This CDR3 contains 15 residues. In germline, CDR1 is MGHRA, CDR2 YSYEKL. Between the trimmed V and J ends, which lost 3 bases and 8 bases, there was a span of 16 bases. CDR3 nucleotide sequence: TGCGCCAGCAGCCATCGCACAGGTCCCGAAGAAAAACTGTTTTTT. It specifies CASSHRTGPEEKLFF.

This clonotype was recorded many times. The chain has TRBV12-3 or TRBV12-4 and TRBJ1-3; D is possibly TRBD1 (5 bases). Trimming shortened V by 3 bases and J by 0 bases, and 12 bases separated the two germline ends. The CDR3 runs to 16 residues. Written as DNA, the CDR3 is TGTGCCAGCAGTTTGTCGAGCGGGGGCTCTGGAAACACCATATATTTT. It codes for CASSLSSGGSGNTIYF.

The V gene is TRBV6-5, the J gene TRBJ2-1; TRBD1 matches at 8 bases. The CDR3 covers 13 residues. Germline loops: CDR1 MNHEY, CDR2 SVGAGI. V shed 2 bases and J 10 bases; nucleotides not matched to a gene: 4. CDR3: CASSYPGTGEQFF. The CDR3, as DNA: TGTGCCAGCAGTTACCCCGGGACAGGAGAGCAGTTCTTC.

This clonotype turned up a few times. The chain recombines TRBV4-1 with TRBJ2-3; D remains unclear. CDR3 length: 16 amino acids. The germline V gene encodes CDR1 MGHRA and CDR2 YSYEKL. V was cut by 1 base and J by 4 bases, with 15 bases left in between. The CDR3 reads CASSQVPQPSADTQYF. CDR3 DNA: TGCGCCAGCAGCCAAGTCCCCCAACCCTCGGCAGATACGCAGTATTTT.

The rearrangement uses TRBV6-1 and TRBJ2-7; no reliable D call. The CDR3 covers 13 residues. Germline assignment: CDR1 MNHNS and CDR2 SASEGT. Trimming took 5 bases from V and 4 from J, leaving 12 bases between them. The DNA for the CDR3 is TGTGCCAGCAGTTACAAGTTGTGGTACGAGCAGTACTTC. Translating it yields CASSYKLWYEQYF.

In DNA form, the CDR3 reads TGTGCCAGCAGAAAGGGACAGCGAGGAAATCAGCCCCAGCATTTT. Translation gives CASRKGQRGNQPQHF. V gene TRBV5-6 combines with J gene TRBJ1-5; 7 positions match TRBD1. Germline-derived CDR1 and CDR2 are SGHDT and YYEEEE. This CDR3 comprises 15 residues. V trimming: 5 bases; J trimming: 4 bases; junction bases outside the gene matches: 9. The full variable domain, in which reference TRBV5-6 and TRBJ1-5 provide the parts outside the CDR3, is DAGVTQSPTHLIKTRGQQVTLRCSPKSGHDTVSWYQQALGQGPQFIFQYYEEEERQRGNFPDRFSGHQFPNYSSELNVNALLLGDSALYLCASRKGQRGNQPQHFGDGTRLSIL.

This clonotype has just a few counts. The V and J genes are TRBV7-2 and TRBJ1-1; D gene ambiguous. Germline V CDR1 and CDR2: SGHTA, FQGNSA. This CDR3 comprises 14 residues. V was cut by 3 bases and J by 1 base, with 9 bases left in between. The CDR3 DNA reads TGTGCCAGCAGCTTTCCGACCGCGAACACTGAAGCTTTCTTT. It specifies CASSFPTANTEAFF.

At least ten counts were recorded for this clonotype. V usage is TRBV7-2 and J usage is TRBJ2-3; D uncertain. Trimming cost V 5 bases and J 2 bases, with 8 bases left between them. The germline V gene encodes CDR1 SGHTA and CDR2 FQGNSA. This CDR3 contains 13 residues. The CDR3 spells CASSPWVTDTQYF. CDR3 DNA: TGTGCCAGCAGCCCCTGGGTCACAGATACGCAGTATTTT. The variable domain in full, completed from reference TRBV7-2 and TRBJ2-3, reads GAGVSQSPSNKVTEKGKDVELRCDPISGHTALYWYRQSLGQGLEFLIYFQGNSAPDKSGLPSDRFSAERTGGSVSTLTIQRTQQEDSAVYLCASSPWVTDTQYFGPGTRLTVL.

CDR3 amino acids: CASSYSLQTETQYF. For the CDR3, the DNA is TGTGCCAGCAGTTACTCTTTGCAGACGGAGACCCAGTACTTC. This chain links TRBV6-5 with TRBJ2-5; D call uncertain. CDR3 length: 14 residues. Germline V CDR1 and CDR2: MNHEY, SVGAGI. V was trimmed by 0 bases and J by 5 bases, leaving 10 bases between them.

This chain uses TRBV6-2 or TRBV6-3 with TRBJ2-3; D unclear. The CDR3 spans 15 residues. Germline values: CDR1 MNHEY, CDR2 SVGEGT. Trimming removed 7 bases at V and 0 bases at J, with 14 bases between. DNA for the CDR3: TGTGCCAGCACGCTTGATCCAGGAAGCACAGATACGCAGTATTTT. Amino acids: CASTLDPGSTDTQYF.

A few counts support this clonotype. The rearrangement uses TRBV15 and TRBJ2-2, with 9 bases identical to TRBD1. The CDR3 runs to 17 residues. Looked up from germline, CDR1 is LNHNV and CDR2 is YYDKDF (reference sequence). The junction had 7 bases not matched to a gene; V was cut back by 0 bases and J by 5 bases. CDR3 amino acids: CATSRDLGDRVTGELFF. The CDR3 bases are TGTGCCACCAGCAGAGATCTGGGGGACAGGGTGACCGGGGAGCTGTTTTTT.

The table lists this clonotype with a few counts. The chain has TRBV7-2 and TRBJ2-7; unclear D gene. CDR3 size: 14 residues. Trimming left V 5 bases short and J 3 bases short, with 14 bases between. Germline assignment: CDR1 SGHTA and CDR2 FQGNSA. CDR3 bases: TGTGCCAGCAGCCTGTCCCGGGCAGGCTACGAGCAGTACTTC. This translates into CASSLSRAGYEQYF.

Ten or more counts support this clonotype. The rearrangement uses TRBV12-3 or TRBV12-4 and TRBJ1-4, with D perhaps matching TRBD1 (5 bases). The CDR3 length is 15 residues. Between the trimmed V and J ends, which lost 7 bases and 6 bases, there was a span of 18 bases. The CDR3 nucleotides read TGTGCCAGCACCACGCGGGCGGCAGGGCATGAAAAACTGTTTTTT. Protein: CASTTRAAGHEKLFF.

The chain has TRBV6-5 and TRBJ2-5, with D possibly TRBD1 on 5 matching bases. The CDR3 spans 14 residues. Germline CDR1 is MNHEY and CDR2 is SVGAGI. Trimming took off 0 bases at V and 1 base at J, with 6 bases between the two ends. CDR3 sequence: CASSYSGAQETQYF. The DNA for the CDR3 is TGTGCCAGCAGTTACTCAGGGGCCCAAGAGACCCAGTACTTC.

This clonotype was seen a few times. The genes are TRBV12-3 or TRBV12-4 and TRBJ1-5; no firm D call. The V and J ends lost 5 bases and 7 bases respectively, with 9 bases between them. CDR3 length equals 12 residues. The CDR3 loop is CASSPDGQPQHF. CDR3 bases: TGTGCCAGCAGTCCGGACGGCCAGCCCCAGCATTTT.

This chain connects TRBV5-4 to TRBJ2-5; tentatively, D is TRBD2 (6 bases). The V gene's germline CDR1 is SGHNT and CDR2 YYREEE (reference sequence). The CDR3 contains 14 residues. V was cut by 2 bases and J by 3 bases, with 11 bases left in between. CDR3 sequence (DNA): TGTGCCAGCAGCTTTGTTGGCGGGGAAGAGACCCAGTACTTC. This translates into CASSFVGGEETQYF. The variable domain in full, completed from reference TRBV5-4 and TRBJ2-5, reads ETGVTQSPTHLIKTRGQQVTLRCSSQSGHNTVSWYQQALGQGPQFIFQYYREEENGRGNFPPRFSGLQFPNYSSELNVNALELDDSALYLCASSFVGGEETQYFGPGTRLLVL.